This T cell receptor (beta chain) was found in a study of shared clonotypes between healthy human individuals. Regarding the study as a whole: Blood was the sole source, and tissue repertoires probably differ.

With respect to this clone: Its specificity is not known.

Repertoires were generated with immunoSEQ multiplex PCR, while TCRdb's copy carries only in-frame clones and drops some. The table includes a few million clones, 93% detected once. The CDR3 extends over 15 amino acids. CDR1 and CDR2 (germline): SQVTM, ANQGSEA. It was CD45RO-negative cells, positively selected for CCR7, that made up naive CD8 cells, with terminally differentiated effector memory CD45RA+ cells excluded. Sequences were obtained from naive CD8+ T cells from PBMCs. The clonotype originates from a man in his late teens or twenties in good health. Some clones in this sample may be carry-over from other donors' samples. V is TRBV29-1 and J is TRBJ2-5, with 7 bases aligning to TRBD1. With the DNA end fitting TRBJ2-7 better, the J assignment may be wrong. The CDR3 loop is CSVETGTDRKYEQYF. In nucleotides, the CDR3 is TGCAGCGTTGAAACGGGAACGGACAGGAAGTACGAGCAGTACTTC.